This paragraph reports one TCR beta chain. Its target is unknown. J was trimmed by 6 bases and V by 2 bases; bases with no gene match: 7. This CDR3 spans 14 amino acids. From germline, CDR1 is SNHLY and CDR2 FYNNEI. This sample was taken from a study of cytomegalovirus exposure and HLA in healthy donors. The study's findings and limits: The classifier reportedly diagnosed cytomegalovirus status with high sensitivity and specificity.

Assay: immunoSEQ multiplex PCR; the TCRdb copy retains only in-frame clones and omits some. The sample gives hundreds of thousands of clones, 87% of which show up once; 2% is in the top ten. The TCR originated in a woman between 18 and 29 years old in good health and CMV-seropositive. Sequenced input: PBMCs. The chain joins TRBV2 to TRBJ2-7; 7 nucleotides match TRBD2. The CDR3 region has the DNA TGTGCCAGCAGTGAACGGACTTCGGGGGGCGAGCAGTACTTC. It encodes CASSERTSGGEQYF.